This T cell receptor (beta chain) derives from a study of control samples from healthy donors and cancer patients (TCRdb year 2020). V is reduced by 6 bases and J by 7 bases, leaving a spacing of 12 bases between them. CDR3 length: 11 amino acids, cysteine to phenylalanine. The entry retains the CDR3 DNA only, 33 bases that are in frame from base 1. CDR1 DFQATT and CDR2 SNEGSKA were looked up in the germline V gene (reference sequence). Remarks on this clone: The target of this receptor is not known. The sample holds no much larger clone one base away, and base qualities are not on file.

The library was produced with the immunoSEQ multiplex PCR assay. In its TCRdb copy, this immuneACCESS table keeps in-frame sequences only and misses some clones. Where compared with another copy, unresolved V genes explain less than half of these, and the others have no known cause. The sample table shows about 140,000 clones, and 70% to 90% are seen once. The ten biggest clones cover 8.5% to 9.5% of the sample. The clonotype was recovered from a woman aged 25 to 45 in good health. The chain couples TRBV20-1 to TRBJ1-1, with the D gene not clear enough to name. Sequenced sample: blood. The sequence in DNA is TGCAGTGCCGGGAGGAGAAATGAAGCTTTCTTT. This gives the protein CSAGRRNEAFF.